The clone carrying this TCR beta chain was detected many times. The antigen remains undetermined. The data were obtained in a study of glioma-infiltrating T cells. The germline V gene encodes CDR1 DFQATT and CDR2 SNEGSKA (reference sequence). CDR3 length: 15 residues. With 5 bases clipped from V and 0 bases from J, the junction kept 5 bases outside the gene matches. Study findings and constraints: Above-expected tissue-blood divergence occurred in all gliomas, most in low-grade ones. Only very few CDR3 sequences appeared in both tissue and blood.

Amplification of TCR alpha and beta CDR3 regions from RNA used iRepertoire nested multiplex PCR. Tissue mRNA or PBMC total RNA, 100-400 ng, went into one-step reverse transcription and amplification. Via MiXCR, TCRdb re-called the multiplex PCR reads, giving one row per CDR3 protein. The table lists about 22,000 distinct CDR3 sequences, around 25% of them singletons. V usage is TRBV20-1 and J usage is TRBJ2-7; 12 bases line up with TRBD2. Source material: glioma tissue, nonneoplastic brain tissue, or PBMCs (not recorded which). This clonotype was sampled from a human donor with low-grade glioma or glioblastoma, undergoing nonglioma brain surgery, or in good health (not recorded which). In DNA form, the CDR3 reads TGCAGTGCTCCGAAACTAGCGGGGGGCTCCTACGAGCAGTACTTC. This codes for CSAPKLAGGSYEQYF.